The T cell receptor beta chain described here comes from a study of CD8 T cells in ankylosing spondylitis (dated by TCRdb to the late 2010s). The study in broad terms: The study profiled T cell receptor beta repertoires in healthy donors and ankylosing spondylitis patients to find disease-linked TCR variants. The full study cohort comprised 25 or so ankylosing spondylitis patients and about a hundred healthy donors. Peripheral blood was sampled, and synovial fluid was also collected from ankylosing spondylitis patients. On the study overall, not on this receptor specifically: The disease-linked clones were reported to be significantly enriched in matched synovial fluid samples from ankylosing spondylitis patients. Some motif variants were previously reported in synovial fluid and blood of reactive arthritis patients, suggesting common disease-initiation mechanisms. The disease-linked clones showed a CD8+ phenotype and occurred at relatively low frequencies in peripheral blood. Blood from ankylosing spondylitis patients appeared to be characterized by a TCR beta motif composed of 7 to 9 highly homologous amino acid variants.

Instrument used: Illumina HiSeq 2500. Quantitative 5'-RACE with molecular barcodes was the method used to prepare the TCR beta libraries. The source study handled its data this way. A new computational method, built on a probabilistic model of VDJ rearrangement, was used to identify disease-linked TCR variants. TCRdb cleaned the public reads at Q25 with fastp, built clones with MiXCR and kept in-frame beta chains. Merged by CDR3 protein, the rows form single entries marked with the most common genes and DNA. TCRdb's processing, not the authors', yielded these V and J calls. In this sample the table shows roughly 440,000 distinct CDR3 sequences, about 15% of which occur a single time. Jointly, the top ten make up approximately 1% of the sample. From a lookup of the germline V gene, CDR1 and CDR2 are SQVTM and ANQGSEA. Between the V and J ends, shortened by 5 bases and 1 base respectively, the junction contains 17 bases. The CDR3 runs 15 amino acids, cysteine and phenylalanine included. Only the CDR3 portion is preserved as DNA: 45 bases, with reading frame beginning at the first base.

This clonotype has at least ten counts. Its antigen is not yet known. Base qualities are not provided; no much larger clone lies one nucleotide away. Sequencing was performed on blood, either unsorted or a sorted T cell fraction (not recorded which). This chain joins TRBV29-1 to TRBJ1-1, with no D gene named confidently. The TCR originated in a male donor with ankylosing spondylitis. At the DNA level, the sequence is TGCAGCGTTCAACCCCAAGCTAGGTCGAACACTGAAGCTTTCTTT. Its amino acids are CSVQPQARSNTEAFF.